The clone carrying this T cell receptor beta chain was detected a few times. Sequencing used immunoSEQ multiplex PCR; TCRdb keeps in-frame clones, though not all of them. The data show approximately 40,000 clones, about 80% seen once. The record originates from a study of OX40 agonist ivuxolimab in advanced cancers. Study information: Patients with prior anti-PD-1, anti-PD-L1 or anti-CTLA-4 therapy were eligible; approximately 37% had some.

J was trimmed by 4 bases and V by 7 bases; bases with no gene match: 11. The CDR3 runs 15 residues. Germline CDR1 is LNHDA and CDR2 is SQIVND (reference sequence). V is TRBV19 and J is TRBJ2-7, with TRBD1 identical over 9 bases. Sequenced material: CD4+ or CD8+ T cells sorted from blood, taken in a trial of the OX40 agonist ivuxolimab. This TCR was recovered from an adult with an advanced solid tumor such as melanoma, head and neck, liver or kidney cancer. This CDR3 is CASTFTGGDGYEQYF. The CDR3, as DNA: TGTGCCAGTACCTTCACAGGGGGCGATGGGTACGAGCAGTACTTC.